This TCR beta chain was profiled in a study of control samples from healthy donors and cancer patients. The CDR3 is made up of 17 amino acids. Trimming took off 6 bases at V and 5 bases at J, with 23 bases between the two ends. Germline lookup yields CDR1 MNHEY and CDR2 SVGEGT. Some clones are missing from TCRdb's copy, which holds only in-frame ones; the method was immunoSEQ multiplex PCR. The table has about 130,000 clones, approximately 90% seen once; the top ten hold roughly 1.9%. V is TRBV6-2 or TRBV6-3 and J is TRBJ1-5; D possibly corresponds to TRBD1 (6 bases). The sequencing input was blood. This sequence originates from a woman between 50 and 59 years old in good health. The CDR3 sequence is CASSPKVGAALHQPQHF. The DNA of the CDR3 is TGTGCCAGCAGCCCAAAGGTGGGGGCGGCGCTCCATCAGCCCCAGCATTTT.